The 3 T cell receptor beta chains presented below share a single source sample, sequenced in a study of immune evolution from preneoplasia to lung adenocarcinoma. The method was immunoSEQ multiplex PCR; TCRdb's version includes in-frame clones alone and lacks a portion of them. The sample has about 6,300 clones; around 77% are singletons. Sequencing was carried out using FFPE minimally invasive lung adenocarcinoma tissue. These receptors were taken from a person aged 70 to 79 with lung adenocarcinoma.

The chain uses TRBV9 and TRBJ1-2; D ambiguous. Germline assignment: CDR1 SGDLS and CDR2 YYNGEE. Trimming removed 3 bases from V and 4 bases from J, with 13 bases in between. This CDR3 has 14 amino acids. The chain's CDR3 is CASSGRFYSYGYTF. DNA of the CDR3: TGTGCCAGCAGCGGACGGTTTTATTCCTATGGCTACACCTTC.

The chain has TRBV5-1 and TRBJ2-5; 8 nucleotides match TRBD1. Germline CDR1 is SGHRS and CDR2 is YFSETQ. Trimming took 7 bases from V and 5 from J; bases not matched to a gene: 13. This CDR3 has 15 amino acids. The CDR3 bases are TGCGCCAGCCTGGCGCCGGGGACAGGCTCCGAGACCCAGTACTTC. It is translated as CASLAPGTGSETQYF.

In this sample, this clone turned up once. The V call is TRBV11-2, the J call TRBJ2-5; D is ambiguous. Trimming stripped 5 bases from V and 4 bases from J, with 23 bases between. CDR1 is SGHAT, CDR2 FQNNGV, per germline. The CDR3 runs to 17 residues. The CDR3 DNA sequence: TGTGCCAGCAGCCCGCCCGCTCTGTTCCCCGGTGGAGAGACCCAGTACTTC. Protein sequence: CASSPPALFPGGETQYF.